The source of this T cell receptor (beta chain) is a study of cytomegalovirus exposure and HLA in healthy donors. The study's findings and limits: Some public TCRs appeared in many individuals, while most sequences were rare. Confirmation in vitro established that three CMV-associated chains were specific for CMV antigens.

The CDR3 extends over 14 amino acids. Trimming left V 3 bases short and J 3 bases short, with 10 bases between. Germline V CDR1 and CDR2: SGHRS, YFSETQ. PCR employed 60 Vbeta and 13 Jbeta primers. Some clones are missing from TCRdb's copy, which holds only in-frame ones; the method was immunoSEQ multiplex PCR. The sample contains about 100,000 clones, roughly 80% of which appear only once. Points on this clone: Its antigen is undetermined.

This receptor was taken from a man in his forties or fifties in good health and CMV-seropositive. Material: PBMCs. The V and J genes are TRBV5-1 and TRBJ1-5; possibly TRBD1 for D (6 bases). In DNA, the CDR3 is TGCGCCAGCAGCTATTCAGGGGACAATCAGCCCCAGCATTTT. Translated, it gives CASSYSGDNQPQHF.